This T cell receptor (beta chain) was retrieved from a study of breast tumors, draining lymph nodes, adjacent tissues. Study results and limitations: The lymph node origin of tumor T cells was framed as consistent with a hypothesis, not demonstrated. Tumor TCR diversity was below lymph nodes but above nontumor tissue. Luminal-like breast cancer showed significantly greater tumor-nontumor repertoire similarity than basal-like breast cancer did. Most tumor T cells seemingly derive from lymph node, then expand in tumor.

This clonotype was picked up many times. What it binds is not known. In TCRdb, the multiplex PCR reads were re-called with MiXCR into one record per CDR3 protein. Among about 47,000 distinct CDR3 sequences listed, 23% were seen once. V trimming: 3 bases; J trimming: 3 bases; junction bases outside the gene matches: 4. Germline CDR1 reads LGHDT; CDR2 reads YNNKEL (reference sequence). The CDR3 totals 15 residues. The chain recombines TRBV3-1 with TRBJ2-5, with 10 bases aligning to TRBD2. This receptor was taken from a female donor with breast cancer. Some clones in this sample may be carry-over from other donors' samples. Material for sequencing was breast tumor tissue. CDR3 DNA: TGTGCCAGCAGCCAGCAACTAGCGGGAAAAGAGACCCAGTACTTC. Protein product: CASSQQLAGKETQYF.